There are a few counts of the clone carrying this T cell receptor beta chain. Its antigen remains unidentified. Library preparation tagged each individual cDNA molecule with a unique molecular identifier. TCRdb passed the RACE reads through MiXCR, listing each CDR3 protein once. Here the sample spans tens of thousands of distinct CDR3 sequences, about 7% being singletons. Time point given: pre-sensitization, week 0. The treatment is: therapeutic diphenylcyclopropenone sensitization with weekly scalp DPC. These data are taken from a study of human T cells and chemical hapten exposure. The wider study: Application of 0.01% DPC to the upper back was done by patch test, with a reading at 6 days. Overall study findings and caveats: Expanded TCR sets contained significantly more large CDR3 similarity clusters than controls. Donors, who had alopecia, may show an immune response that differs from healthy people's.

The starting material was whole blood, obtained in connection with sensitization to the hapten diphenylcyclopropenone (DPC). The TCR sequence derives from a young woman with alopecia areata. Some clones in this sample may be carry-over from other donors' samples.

The DNA of the CDR3 is TGTGCCAGTAGCCTCAAACGTCAGGGGGGGGACTATGGCTACACCTTC. Amino acid sequence: CASSLKRQGGDYGYTF. The genes are TRBV19 and TRBJ1-2; 7 nucleotides align to TRBD1. The V gene end was trimmed by 6 bases and the J gene end by 3 bases; junction bases not matched to a gene: 13. CDR3 length: 16 amino acids. Germline assignment: CDR1 LNHDA and CDR2 SQIVND (reference sequence).